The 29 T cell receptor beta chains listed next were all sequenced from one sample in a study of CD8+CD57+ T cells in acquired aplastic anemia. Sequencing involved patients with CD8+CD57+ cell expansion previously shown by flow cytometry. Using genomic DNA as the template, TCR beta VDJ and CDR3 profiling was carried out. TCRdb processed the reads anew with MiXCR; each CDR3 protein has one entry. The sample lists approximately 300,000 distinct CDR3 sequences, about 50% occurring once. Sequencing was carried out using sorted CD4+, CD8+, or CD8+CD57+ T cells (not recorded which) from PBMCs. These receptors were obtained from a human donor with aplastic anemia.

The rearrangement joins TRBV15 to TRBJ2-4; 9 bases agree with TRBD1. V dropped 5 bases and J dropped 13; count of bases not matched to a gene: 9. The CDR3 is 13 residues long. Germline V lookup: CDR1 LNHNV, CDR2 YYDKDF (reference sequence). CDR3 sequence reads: CATSGGQGTLQYF. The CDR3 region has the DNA TGTGCCACCAGCGGTGGACAGGGGACTTTACAGTACTTC.

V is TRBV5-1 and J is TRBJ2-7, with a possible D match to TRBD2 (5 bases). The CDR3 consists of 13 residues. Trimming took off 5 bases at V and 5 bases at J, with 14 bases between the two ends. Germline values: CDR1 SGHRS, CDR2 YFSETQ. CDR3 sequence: CASSSVVVDEQYF. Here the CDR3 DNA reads TGCGCCAGCAGTAGCGTTGTCGTCGACGAGCAGTACTTC.

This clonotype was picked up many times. Here the CDR3 reads CATSGAPRTQYF. The CDR3 nucleotides read TGTGCCACCAGTGGGGCACCTAGGACCCAGTACTTC. The gene calls are TRBV24-1 and TRBJ2-5; D remains unclear. With 5 bases removed from V and 7 bases from J, the gap between germline ends came to 10 bases. CDR3 length: 12 amino acids. Germline values: CDR1 KGHDR, CDR2 SFDVKD.

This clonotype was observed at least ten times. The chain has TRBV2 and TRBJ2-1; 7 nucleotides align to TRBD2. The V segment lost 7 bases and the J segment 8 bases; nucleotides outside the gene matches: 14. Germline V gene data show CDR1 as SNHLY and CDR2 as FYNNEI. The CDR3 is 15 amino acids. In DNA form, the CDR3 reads TGTGCCAGCAAGATGACTAGCAATACTAGGGATGAGCAGTTCTTC. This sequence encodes CASKMTSNTRDEQFF.

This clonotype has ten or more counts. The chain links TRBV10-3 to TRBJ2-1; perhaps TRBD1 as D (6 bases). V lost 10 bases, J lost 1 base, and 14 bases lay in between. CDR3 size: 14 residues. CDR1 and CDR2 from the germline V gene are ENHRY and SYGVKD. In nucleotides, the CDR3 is TGTGCCACTCATACAGGGACATCCTACAATGAGCAGTTCTTC. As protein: CATHTGTSYNEQFF.

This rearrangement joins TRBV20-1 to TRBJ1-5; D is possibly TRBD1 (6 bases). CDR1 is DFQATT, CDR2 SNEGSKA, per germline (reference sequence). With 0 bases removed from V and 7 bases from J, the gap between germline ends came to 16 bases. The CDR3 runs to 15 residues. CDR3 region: CSARDQQGLRQPQHF. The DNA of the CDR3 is TGCAGTGCTAGAGATCAACAGGGTTTGCGGCAGCCCCAGCATTTT.

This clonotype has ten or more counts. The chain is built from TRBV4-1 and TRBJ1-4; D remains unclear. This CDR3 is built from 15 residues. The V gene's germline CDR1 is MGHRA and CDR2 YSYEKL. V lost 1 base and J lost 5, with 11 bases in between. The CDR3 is CASSQVAGTNEKLFF. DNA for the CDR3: TGCGCCAGCAGCCAAGTTGCCGGAACGAATGAAAAACTGTTTTTT.

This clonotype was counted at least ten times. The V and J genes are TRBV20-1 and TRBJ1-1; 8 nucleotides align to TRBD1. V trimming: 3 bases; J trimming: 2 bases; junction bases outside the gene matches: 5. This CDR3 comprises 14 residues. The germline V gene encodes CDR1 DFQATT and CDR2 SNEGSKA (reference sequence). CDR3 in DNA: TGCAGTGCTAGGAGGGGACAGGTTAACACTGAAGCTTTCTTT. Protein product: CSARRGQVNTEAFF.

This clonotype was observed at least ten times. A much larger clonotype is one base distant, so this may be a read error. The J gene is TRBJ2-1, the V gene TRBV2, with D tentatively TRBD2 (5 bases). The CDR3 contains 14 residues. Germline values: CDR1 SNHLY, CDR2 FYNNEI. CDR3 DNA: TGTGCCGGCAGTGTCGAGGGAAGGTCTCATGAGCAGTTCTTC. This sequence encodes CAGSVEGRSHEQFF.

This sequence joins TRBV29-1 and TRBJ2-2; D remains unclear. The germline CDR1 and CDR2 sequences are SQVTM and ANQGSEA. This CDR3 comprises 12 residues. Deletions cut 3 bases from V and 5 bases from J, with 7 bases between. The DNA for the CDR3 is TGCAGCGTTGATGTGAGGACCGGGGAGCTGTTTTTT. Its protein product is CSVDVRTGELFF.

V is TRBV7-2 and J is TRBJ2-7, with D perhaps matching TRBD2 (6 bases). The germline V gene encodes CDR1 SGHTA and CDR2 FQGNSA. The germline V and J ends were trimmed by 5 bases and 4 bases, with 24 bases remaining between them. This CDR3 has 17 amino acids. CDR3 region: CASSPPGGAGRIYEQYF. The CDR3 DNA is TGTGCCAGCAGCCCCCCCGGCGGGGCAGGGAGGATTTACGAGCAGTACTTC.

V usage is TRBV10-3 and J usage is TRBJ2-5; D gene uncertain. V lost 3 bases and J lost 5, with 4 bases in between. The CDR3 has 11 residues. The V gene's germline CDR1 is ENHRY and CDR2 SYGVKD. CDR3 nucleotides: TGTGCCATCAGTGATGCTGAGACCCAGTACTTC. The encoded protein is CAISDAETQYF.

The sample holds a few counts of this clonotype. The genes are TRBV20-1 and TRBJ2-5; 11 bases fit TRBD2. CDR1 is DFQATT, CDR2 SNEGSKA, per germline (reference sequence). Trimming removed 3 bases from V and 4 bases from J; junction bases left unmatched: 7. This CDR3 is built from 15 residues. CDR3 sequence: CSASVLAGEVETQYF. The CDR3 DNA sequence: TGCAGTGCTAGCGTACTAGCGGGAGAGGTAGAGACCCAGTACTTC.

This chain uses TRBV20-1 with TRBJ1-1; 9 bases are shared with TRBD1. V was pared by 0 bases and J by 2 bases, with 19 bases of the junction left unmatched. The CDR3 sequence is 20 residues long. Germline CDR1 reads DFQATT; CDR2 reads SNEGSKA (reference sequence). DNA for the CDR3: TGCAGTGCTAGAGAGGCGACAGGGGGAGGGCGACTAACGCGAAACACTGAAGCTTTCTTT. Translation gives CSAREATGGGRLTRNTEAFF.

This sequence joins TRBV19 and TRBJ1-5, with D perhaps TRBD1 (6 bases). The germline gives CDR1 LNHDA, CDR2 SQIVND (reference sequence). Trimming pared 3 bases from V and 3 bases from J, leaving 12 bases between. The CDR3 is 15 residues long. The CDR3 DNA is TGTGCCAGTAGTATCGACAGGCGATTCAATCAGCCCCAGCATTTT. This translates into CASSIDRRFNQPQHF.

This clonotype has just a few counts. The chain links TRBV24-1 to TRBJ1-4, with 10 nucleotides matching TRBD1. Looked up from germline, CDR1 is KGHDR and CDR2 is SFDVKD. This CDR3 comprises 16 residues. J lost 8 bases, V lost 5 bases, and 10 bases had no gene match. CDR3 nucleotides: TGTGCCACCAGTGGCGAGACCGGGACAGGGGAGGAAAAACTGTTTTTT. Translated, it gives CATSGETGTGEEKLFF.

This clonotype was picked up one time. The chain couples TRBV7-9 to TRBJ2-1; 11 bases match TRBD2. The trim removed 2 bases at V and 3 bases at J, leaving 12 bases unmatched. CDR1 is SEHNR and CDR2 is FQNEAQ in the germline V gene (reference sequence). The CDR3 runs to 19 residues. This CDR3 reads CASSLKGTSGSRCYNEQFF. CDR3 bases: TGTGCCAGCAGCTTAAAGGGCACTAGCGGGAGTAGGTGCTACAATGAGCAGTTCTTC.

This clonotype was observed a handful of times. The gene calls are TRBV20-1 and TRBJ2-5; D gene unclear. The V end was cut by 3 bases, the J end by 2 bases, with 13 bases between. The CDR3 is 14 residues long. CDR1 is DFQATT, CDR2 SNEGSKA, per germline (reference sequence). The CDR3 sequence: CSASTVGQQETQYF. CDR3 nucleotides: TGCAGTGCTAGTACGGTCGGGCAGCAAGAGACCCAGTACTTC.

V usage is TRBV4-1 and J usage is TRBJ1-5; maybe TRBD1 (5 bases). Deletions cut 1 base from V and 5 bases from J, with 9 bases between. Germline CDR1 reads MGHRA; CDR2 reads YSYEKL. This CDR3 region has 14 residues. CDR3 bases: TGCGCCAGCAGCCAAGGTCCCAGGGATCAGCCCCAGCATTTT. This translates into CASSQGPRDQPQHF.

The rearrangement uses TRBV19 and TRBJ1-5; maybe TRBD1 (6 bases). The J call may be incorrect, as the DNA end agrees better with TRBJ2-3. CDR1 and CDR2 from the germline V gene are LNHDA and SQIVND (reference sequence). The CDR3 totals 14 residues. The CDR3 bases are TGTGCCAGTAGTAGTAGGACAGTTGTTCAGCCCCAGTATTTT. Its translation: CASSSRTVVQPQYF.

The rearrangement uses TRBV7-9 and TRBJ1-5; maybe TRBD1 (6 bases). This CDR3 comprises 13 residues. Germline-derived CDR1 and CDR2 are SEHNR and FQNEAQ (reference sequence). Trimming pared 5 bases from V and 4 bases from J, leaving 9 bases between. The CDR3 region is CASSRQANQPQHF. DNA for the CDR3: TGTGCCAGCAGCCGACAGGCAAATCAGCCCCAGCATTTT.

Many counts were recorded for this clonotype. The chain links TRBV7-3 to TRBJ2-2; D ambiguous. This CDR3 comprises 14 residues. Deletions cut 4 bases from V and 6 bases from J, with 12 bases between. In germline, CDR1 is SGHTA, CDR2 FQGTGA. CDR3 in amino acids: CASSSGPAAGELFF. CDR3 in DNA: TGTGCCAGCAGCTCCGGACCGGCCGCCGGGGAGCTGTTTTTT.

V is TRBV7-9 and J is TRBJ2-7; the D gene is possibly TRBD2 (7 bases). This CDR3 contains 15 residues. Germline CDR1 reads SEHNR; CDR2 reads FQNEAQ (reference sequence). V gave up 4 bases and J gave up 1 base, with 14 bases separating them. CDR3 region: CASSSDGGPSYEQYF. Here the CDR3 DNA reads TGTGCCAGCAGCTCGGACGGGGGGCCATCCTACGAGCAGTACTTC.

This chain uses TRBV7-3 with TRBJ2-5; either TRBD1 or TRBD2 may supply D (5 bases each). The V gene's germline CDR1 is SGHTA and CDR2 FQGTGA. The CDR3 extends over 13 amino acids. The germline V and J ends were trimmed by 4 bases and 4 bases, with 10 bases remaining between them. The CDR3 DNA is TGTGCCAGCAGCTCCTCCGGGACAGAGACCCAGTACTTC. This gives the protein CASSSSGTETQYF.

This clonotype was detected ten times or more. DNA for the CDR3: TGTGCCAGCTCACCACGTTCAGACCGCTATGGCTACACCTTC. Translation gives CASSPRSDRYGYTF. This chain uses TRBV18 with TRBJ1-2; D ambiguous. Trimming took 1 base from V and 4 from J, leaving 10 bases between them. This CDR3 has 14 residues. Germline values: CDR1 KGHSH, CDR2 LQKENI.

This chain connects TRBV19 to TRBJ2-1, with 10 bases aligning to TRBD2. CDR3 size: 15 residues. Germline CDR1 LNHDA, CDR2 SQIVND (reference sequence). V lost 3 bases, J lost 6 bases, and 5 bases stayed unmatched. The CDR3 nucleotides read TGTGCCAGTAGTATTGGACTAGCGGAACTCAATGAGCAGTTCTTC. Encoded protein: CASSIGLAELNEQFF. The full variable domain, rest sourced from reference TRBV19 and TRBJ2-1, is DGGITQSPKYLFRKEGQNVTLSCEQNLNHDAMYWYRQDPGQGLRLIYYSQIVNDFQKGDIAEGYSVSREKKESFPLTVTSAQKNPTAFYLCASSIGLAELNEQFFGPGTRLTVL.

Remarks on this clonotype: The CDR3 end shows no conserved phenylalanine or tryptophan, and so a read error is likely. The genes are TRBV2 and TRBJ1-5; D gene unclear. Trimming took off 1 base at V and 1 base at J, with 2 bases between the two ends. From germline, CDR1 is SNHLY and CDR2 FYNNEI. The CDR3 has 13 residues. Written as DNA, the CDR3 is TGTGCCAGCAGTGAAGGGAGCAATCAGCCCCAGCATCTT. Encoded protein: CASSEGSNQPQHL.

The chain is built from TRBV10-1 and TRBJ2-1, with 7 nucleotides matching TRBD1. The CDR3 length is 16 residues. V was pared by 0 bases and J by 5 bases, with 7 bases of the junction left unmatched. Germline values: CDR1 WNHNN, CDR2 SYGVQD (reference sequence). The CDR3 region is CASSESGKGAHNEQFF. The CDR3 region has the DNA TGCGCCAGCAGTGAGTCGGGGAAGGGGGCCCACAATGAGCAGTTCTTC.

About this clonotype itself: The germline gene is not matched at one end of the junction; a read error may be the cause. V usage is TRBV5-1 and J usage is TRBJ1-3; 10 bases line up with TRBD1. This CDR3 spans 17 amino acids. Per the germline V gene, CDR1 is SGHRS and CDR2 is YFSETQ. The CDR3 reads CASSDTGQGIAGNSIYF. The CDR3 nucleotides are TGCGCCAGCAGCGACACGGGACAGGGGATAGCTGGAAACAGCATATATTTT.